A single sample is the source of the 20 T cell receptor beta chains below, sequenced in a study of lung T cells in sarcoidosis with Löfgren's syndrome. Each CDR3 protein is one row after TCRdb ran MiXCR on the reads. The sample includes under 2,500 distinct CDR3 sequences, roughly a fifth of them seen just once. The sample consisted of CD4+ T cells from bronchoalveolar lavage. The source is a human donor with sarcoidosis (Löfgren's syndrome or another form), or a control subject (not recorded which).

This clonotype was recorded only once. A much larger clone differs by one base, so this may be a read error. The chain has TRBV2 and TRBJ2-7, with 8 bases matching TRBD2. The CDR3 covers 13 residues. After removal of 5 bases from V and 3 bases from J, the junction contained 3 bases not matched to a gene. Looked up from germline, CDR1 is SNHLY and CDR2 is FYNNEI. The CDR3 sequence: CASSLAGLYEQYF. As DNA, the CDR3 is TGTGCCAGCAGTTTAGCGGGACTCTACGAGCAGTACTTC.

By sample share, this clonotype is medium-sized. The CDR3 loop reads CASMRREATSYEQYF. CDR3 nucleotide sequence: TGTGCCAGCATGCGACGGGAGGCCACCTCCTACGAGCAGTACTTC. The rearrangement uses TRBV5-4 and TRBJ2-7; 7 bases are a match to TRBD2. CDR1 SGHNT and CDR2 YYREEE come from the germline V gene (reference sequence). The CDR3 has 15 residues. Trimming cost V 6 bases and J 0 bases; bases outside gene matches: 9.

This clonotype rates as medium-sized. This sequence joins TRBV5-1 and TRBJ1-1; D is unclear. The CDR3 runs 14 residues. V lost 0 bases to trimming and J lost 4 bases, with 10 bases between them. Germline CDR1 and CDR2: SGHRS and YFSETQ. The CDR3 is CASSLDQFSTEAFF. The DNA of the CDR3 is TGCGCCAGCAGCTTGGATCAGTTTAGCACTGAAGCTTTCTTT.

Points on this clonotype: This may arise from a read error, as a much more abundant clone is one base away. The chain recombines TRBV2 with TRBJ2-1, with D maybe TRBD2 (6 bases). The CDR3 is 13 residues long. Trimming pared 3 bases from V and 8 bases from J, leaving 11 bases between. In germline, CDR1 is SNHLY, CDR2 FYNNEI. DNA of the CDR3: TGTGCCAGCAGTGAGGGACTCCTGTATGAGCAGTTCTTC. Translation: CASSEGLLYEQFF.

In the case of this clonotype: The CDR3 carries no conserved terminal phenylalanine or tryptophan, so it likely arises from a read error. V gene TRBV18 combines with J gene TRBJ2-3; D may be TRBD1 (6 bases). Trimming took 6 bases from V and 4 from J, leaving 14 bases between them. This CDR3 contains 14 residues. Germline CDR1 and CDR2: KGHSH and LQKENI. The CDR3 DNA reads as TGTGCCAGCTCGCCTACAGGGAGCGCAGATACGCAGTATTAT. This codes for CASSPTGSADTQYY.

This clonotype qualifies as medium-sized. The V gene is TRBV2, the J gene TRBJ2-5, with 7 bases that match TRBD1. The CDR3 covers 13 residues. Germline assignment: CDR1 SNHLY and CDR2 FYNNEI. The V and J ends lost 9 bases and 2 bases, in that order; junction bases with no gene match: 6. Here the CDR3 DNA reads TGTGCCAGACTACAGGGGAGTCAAGAGACCCAGTACTTC. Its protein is CARLQGSQETQYF.

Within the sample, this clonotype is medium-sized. CDR3 sequence (DNA): TGTGCCACCAGACGATCGAACGGACACTACGAGCAGTACTTC. This codes for CATRRSNGHYEQYF. The chain recombines TRBV15 with TRBJ2-7; perhaps TRBD1 as D (5 bases). Trimming took 6 bases from V and 3 from J, leaving 15 bases between them. CDR3 length equals 14 residues. Germline V CDR1 and CDR2: LNHNV, YYDKDF (reference sequence).

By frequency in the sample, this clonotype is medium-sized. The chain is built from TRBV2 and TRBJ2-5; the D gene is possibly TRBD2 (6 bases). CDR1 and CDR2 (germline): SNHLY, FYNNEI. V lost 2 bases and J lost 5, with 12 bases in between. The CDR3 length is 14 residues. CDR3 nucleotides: TGTGCCAGCAGTGAACAGTCAGGGAGGGAGACCCAGTACTTC. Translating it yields CASSEQSGRETQYF.

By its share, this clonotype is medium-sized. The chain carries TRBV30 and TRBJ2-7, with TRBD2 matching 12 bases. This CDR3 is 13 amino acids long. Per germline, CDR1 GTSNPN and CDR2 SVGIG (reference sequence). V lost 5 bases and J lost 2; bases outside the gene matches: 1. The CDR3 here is CAWGTSGPYEQYF. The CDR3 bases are TGTGCCTGGGGGACTAGCGGGCCCTACGAGCAGTACTTC.

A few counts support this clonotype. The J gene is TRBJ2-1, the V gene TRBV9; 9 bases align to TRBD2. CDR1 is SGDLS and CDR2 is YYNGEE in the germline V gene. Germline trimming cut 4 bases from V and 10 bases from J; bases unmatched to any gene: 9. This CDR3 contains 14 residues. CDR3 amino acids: CASSTAGGPREQFF. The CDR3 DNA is TGTGCCAGCAGCACGGCGGGAGGGCCAAGGGAGCAGTTCTTC.

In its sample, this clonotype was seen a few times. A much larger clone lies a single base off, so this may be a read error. The CDR3: CASSPNGTGGDNEQFF. For the CDR3, the DNA is TGTGCCAGCAGTCCCAACGGGACAGGGGGTGACAATGAGCAGTTCTTC. This rearrangement joins TRBV12-3 or TRBV12-4 to TRBJ2-1; 11 bases map to TRBD1. The CDR3 has 16 amino acids. J lost 5 bases, V lost 5 bases, and 8 bases had no gene match.

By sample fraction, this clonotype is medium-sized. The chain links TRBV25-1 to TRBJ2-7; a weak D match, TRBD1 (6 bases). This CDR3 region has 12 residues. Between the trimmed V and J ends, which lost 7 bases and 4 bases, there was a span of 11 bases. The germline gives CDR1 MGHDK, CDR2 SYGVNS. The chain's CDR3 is CASKGERYEQYF. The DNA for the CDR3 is TGTGCCAGCAAGGGGGAGCGGTACGAGCAGTACTTC.

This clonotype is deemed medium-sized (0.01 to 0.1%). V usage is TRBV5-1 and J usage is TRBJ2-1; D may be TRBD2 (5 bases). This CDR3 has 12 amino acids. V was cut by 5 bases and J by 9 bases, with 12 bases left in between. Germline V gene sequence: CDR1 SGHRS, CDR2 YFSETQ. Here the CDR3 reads CASSREGPEQFF. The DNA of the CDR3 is TGCGCCAGCAGTCGGGAAGGGCCTGAGCAGTTCTTC.

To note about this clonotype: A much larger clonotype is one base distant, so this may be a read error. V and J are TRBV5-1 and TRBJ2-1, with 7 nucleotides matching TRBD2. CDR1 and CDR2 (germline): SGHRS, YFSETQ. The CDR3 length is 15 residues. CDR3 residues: CASSLTSGTYNEQLF. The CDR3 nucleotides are TGCGCCAGCAGCTTAACCAGCGGGACTTACAATGAGCAGCTCTTC.

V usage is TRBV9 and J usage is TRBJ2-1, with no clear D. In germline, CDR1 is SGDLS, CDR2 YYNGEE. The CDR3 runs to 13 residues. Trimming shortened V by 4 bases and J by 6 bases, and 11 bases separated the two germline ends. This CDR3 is CASSTSSRNEQFF. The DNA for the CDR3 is TGTGCCAGCAGCACCAGTAGCCGCAATGAGCAGTTCTTC.

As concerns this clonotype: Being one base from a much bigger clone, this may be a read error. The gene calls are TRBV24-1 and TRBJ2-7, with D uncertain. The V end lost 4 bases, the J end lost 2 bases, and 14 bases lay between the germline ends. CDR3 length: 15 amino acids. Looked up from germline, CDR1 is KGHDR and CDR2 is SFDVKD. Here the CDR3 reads CATSEGPGRTYEQYF. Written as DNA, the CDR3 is TGTGCCACCAGTGAGGGTCCGGGCAGGACCTACGAGCAGTACTTC.

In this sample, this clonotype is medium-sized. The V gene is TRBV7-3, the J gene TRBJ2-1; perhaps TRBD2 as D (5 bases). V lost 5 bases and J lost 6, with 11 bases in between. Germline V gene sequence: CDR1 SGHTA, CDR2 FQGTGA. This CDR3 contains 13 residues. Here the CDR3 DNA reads TGTGCCAGCAGCCGAACTAGTGTCAATGAGCAGTTCTTC. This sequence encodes CASSRTSVNEQFF.

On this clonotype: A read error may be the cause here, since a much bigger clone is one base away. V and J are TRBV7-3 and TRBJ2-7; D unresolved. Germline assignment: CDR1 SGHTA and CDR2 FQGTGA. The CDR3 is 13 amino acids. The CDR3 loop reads CASSLNSRYERYF. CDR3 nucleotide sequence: TGTGCCAGCAGCTTAAATAGCCGCTACGAGCGGTACTTC.

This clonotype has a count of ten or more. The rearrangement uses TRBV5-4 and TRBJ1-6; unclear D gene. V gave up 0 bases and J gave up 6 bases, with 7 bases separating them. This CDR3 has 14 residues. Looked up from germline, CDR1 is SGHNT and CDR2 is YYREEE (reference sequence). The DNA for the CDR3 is TGTGCCAGCAGCTTGGACGGCTCTAATTCACCCCTCCACTTT. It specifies CASSLDGSNSPLHF.

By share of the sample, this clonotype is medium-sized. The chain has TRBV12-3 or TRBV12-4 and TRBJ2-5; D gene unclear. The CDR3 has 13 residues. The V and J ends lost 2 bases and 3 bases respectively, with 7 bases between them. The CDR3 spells CASSLSPEETQYF. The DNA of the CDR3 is TGTGCCAGCAGTTTATCGCCGGAAGAGACCCAGTACTTC.